This record looks at one T cell receptor beta chain sequence and its context. As yet, its antigen is unknown. The source of the sample is a study of cytomegalovirus exposure and HLA in healthy donors. PCR involved 60 Vbeta and 13 Jbeta primers. Sequenced by immunoSEQ multiplex PCR; TCRdb stores in-frame clones only, minus some. The sample has roughly 100,000 clones, about an eighth seen once. The V segment lost 5 bases and the J segment 7 bases; nucleotides outside the gene matches: 3. The CDR3 is 14 residues long. Germline V gene sequence: CDR1 MNHEY, CDR2 SMNVEV (reference sequence). Broader study findings: Previous analysis showed most TCR beta V segments were productive about 87% or about 30% of the time. Some V segments could not be told apart, so they were left out, TRBV6-2 and TRBV6-3 among them. Over 150 TCR beta chains were listed as cytomegalovirus-associated. By HLA locus, TCR association rates varied in a later analysis, with DRB1 showing the most and HLA-C the fewest.

The clonotype was recovered from a man between 40 and 49 years old in good health and CMV-seropositive. The sequencing sample was made of PBMCs. The chain couples TRBV27 to TRBJ2-1; the match to TRBD2 covers 12 bases. For the CDR3, the DNA is TGTGCCAGCAGTCTCGGGACTAGCGGGAATGAGCAGTTCTTC. Its protein product is CASSLGTSGNEQFF.